This T cell receptor (beta chain) is drawn from a study of cytomegalovirus exposure and HLA in healthy donors. Study-level results: A later analysis showed TCR association rates differing by HLA locus, peaking at DRB1 and lowest at HLA-C. With later analysis, a missense DCLRE1C variant became linked to TCR beta V- and J-gene trimming. The study flagged roughly 150 TCR beta chains as cytomegalovirus-associated. Rare sequences made up most TCRs, while some public TCRs were found in many donors.

PCR employed 60 Vbeta and 13 Jbeta primers. The table came from immunoSEQ multiplex PCR; TCRdb's copy has only in-frame clones and leaves some out. The repertoire consists of about 190,000 clones, with about four fifths occurring once and the leading ten covering 3.4%. Trimming removed 11 bases from V and 2 bases from J, with 20 bases in between. The germline gives CDR1 SGHTA, CDR2 FQGTGA. The CDR3 totals 15 residues. This clone was counted once. No antigen is known for it. The chain links TRBV7-3 to TRBJ2-3, with a possible D match to TRBD2 (5 bases). Sequencing was carried out using PBMCs. The sequence came from a middle-aged man in good health and CMV-seropositive. Here the CDR3 DNA reads TGTGCCTCCAGCAATGGACTTTTGATCACAGATACGCAGTATTTT. Translation gives CASSNGLLITDTQYF.